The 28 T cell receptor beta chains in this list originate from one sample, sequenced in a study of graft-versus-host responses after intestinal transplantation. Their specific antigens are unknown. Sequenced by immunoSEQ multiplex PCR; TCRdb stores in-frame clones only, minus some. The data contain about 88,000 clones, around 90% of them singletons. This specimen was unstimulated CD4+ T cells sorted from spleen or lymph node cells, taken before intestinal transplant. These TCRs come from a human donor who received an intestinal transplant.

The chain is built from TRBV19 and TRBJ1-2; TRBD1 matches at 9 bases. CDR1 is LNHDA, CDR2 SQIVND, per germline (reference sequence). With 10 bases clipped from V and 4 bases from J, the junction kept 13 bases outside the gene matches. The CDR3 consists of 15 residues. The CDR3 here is CATNPRRQGGYGYTF. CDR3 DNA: TGTGCCACCAACCCTAGGCGACAGGGGGGCTATGGCTACACCTTC.

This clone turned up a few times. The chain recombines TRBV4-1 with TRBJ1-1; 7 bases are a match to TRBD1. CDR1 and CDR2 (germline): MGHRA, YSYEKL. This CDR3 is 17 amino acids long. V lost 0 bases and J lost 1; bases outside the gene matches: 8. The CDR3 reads CASSQDRARQGNTEAFF. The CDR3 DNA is TGCGCCAGCAGCCAAGACCGAGCCCGACAGGGGAACACTGAAGCTTTCTTT.

The CDR3 reads CASSLIGANTGELFF. CDR3 sequence (DNA): TGTGCCAGCAGCTTAATAGGGGCGAACACCGGGGAGCTGTTTTTT. The V call is TRBV7-3, the J call TRBJ2-2; D might be TRBD1 (5 bases). Germline V gene data show CDR1 as SGHTA and CDR2 as FQGTGA. This CDR3 contains 15 residues. V lost 1 base, J lost 0 bases, and 6 bases lay in between.

The CDR3 loop is CASSPESAEAFF. CDR3 bases: TGTGCCAGCTCACCAGAGAGTGCTGAAGCTTTCTTT. The rearrangement joins TRBV18 to TRBJ1-1; D call uncertain. This CDR3 is built from 12 residues. V dropped 2 bases and J dropped 6 bases, with 7 bases sitting between them. Germline V CDR1 and CDR2: KGHSH, LQKENI. The complete variable domain, with remaining parts taken from reference TRBV18 and TRBJ1-1, reads NAGVMQNPRHLVRRRGQEARLRCSPMKGHSHVYWYRQLPEEGLKFMVYLQKENIIDESGMPKERFSAEFPKEGPSILRIQQVVRGDSAAYFCASSPESAEAFFGQGTRLTVV.

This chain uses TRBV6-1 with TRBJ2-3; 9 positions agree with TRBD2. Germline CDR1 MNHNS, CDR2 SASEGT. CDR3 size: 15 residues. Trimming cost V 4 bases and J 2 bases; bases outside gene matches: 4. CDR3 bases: TGTGCCAGCAGTGCGACTAGCGGACTCACAGATACGCAGTATTTT. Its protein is CASSATSGLTDTQYF.

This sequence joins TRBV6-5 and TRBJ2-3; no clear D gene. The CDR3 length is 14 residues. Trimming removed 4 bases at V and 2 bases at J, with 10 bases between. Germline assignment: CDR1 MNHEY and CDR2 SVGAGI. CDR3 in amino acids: CASSSPSNTDTQYF. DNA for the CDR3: TGTGCCAGCAGTTCCCCGAGCAACACAGATACGCAGTATTTT.

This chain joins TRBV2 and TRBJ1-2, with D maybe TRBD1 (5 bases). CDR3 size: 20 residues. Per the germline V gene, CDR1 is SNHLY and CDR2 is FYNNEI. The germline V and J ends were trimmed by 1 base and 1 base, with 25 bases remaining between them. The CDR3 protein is CASSEDFTGHVGGVNYGYTF. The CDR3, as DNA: TGTGCCAGCAGTGAAGATTTCACAGGACACGTGGGGGGAGTTAACTATGGCTACACCTTC. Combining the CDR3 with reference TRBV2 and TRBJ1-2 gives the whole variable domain EPEVTQTPSHQVTQMGQEVILRCVPISNHLYFYWYRQILGQKVEFLVSFYNNEISEKSEIFDDQFSVERPDGSNFTLKIRSTKLEDSAMYFCASSEDFTGHVGGVNYGYTFGSGTRLTVV.

CDR3 amino acids: CASSSSGGGQETQYF. The CDR3, as DNA: TGTGCCAGCAGCTCTAGCGGGGGGGGCCAAGAGACCCAGTACTTC. The V and J genes are TRBV7-2 and TRBJ2-5; 12 positions match TRBD2. Germline V gene data show CDR1 as SGHTA and CDR2 as FQGNSA. Trimming cost V 4 bases and J 1 base; bases outside gene matches: 1. The CDR3 has 15 residues.

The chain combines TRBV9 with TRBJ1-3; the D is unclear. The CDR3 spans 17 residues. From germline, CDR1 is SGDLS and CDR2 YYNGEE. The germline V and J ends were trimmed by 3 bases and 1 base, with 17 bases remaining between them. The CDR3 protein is CASSALRTPDSGNTIYF. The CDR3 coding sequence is TGTGCCAGCAGCGCTCTTCGCACACCCGATTCTGGAAACACCATATATTTT.

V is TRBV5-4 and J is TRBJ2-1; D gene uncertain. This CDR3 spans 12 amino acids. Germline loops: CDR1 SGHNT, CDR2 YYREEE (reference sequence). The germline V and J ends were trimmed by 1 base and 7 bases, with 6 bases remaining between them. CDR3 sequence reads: CASSLSRNEQFF. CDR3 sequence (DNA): TGTGCCAGCAGCTTGTCCCGGAATGAGCAGTTCTTC.

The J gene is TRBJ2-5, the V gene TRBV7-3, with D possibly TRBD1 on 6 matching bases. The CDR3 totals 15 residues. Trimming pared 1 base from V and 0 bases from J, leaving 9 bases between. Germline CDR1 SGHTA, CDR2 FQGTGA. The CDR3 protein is CASSLKGEYQETQYF. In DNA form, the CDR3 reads TGTGCCAGCAGCTTAAAGGGGGAGTACCAAGAGACCCAGTACTTC.

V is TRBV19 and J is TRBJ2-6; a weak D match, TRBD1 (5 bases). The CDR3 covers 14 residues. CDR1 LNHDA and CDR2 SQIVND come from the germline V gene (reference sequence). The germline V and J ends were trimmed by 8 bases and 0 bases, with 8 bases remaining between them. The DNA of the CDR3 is TGTGCCAGTTCCGACAGCTCTGGGGCCAACGTCCTGACTTTC. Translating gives CASSDSSGANVLTF.

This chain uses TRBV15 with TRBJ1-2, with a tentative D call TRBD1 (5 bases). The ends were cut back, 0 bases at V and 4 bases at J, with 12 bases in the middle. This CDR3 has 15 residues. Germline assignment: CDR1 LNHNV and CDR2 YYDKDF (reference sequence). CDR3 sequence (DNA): TGTGCCACCAGCAGAGATTCCGGGGGGACCTATGGCTACACCTTC. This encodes CATSRDSGGTYGYTF.

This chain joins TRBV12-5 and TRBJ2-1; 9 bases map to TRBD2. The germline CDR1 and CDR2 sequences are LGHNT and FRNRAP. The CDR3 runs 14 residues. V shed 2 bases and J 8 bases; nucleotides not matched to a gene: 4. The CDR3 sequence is CASGLLAGADEQFF. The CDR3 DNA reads TGTGCTAGTGGTTTGTTAGCGGGGGCGGATGAGCAGTTCTTC. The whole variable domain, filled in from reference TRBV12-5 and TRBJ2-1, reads DARVTQTPRHKVTEMGQEVTMRCQPILGHNTVFWYRQTMMQGLELLAYFRNRAPLDDSGMPKDRFSAEMPDATLATLKIQPSEPRDSAVYFCASGLLAGADEQFFGPGTRLTVL.

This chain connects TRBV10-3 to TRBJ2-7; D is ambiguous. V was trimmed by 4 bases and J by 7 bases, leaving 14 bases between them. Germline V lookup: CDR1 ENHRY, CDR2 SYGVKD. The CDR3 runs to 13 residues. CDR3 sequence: CAISGAVLSEQYF. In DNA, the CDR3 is TGTGCCATCAGTGGGGCAGTTCTATCAGAGCAGTACTTC.

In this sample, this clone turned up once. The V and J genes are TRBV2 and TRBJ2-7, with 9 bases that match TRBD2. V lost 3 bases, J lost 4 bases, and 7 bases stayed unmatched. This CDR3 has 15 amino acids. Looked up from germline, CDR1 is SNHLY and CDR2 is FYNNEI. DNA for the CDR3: TGTGCCAGCAGTGATAAACTAGCGGGTCTGTACGAGCAGTACTTC. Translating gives CASSDKLAGLYEQYF.

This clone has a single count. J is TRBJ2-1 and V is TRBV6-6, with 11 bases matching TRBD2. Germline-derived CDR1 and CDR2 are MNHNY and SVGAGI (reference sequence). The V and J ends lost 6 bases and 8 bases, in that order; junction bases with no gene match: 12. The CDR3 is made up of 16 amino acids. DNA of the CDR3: TGTGCCAGCAGCCGTATAGCGGGGGGGGACCCCGATGAGCAGTTCTTC. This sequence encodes CASSRIAGGDPDEQFF.

CDR3 residues: CASSTTTGTYEQYF. The CDR3 DNA is TGTGCCAGCAGCACAACGACAGGGACCTACGAGCAGTACTTC. The rearrangement links TRBV11-1 to TRBJ2-7; TRBD1 matches 7 bases. Germline trimming cut 5 bases from V and 2 bases from J; bases unmatched to any gene: 6. The CDR3 is 14 amino acids. Germline V gene data show CDR1 as SGHAT and CDR2 as FQDESV (reference sequence).

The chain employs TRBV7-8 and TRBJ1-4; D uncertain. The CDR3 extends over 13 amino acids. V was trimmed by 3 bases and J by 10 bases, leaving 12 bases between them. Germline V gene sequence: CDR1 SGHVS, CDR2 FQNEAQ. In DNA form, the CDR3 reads TGTGCCAGCAGCTTGGAGACCTCGGGAAAACTGTTTTTT. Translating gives CASSLETSGKLFF.

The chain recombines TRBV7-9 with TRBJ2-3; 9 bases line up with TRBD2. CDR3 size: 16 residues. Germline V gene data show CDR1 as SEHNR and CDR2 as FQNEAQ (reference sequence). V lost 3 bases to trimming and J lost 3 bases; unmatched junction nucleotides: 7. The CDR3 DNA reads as TGTGCCAGCAGCTTTGGGTATAGCGGGGGTACAGATACGCAGTATTTT. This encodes CASSFGYSGGTDTQYF.

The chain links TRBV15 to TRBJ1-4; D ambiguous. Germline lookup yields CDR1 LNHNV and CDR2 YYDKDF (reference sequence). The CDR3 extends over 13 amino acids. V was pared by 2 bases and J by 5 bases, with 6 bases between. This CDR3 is CATSRPVNEKLFF. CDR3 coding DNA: TGTGCCACCAGCAGACCCGTAAATGAAAAACTGTTTTTT.

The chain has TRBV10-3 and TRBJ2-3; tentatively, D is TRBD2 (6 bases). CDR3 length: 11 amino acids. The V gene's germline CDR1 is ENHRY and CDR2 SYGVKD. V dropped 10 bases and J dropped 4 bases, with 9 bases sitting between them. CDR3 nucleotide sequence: TGTGCCAGCGGGACGCCAGATACGCAGTATTTT. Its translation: CASGTPDTQYF.

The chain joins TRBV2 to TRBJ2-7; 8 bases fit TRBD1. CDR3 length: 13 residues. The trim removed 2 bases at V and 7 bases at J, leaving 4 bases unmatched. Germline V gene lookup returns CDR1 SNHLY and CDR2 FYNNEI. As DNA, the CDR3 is TGTGCCAGCAGTGAATGGGGGGACAGGGAGCAGTACTTC. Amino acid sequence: CASSEWGDREQYF.

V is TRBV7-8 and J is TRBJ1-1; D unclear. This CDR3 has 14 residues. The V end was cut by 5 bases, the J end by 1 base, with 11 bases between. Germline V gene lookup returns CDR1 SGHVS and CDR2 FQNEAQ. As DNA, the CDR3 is TGTGCCAGCAGCCAGACCCCGGGGAACACTGAAGCTTTCTTT. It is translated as CASSQTPGNTEAFF. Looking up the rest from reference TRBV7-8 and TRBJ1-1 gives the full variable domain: GAGVSQSPRYKVAKRGQDVALRCDPISGHVSLFWYQQALGQGPEFLTYFQNEAQLDKSGLPSDRFFAERPEGSVSTLKIQRTQQEDSAVYLCASSQTPGNTEAFFGQGTRLTVV.

CDR3 amino acids: CASSQPDRTYGYTF. CDR3 sequence (DNA): TGCGCCAGCAGCCAACCCGACAGGACCTATGGCTACACCTTC. The V call is TRBV4-1, the J call TRBJ1-2; weak D call: TRBD1 (6 bases). V lost 2 bases and J 4 bases, leaving 11 bases between the germline ends. The CDR3 contains 14 residues. Germline loops: CDR1 MGHRA, CDR2 YSYEKL.

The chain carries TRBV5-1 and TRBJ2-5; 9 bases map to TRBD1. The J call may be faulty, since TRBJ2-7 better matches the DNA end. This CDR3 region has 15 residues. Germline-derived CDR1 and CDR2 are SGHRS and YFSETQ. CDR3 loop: CASSPAGQGQYEQYF. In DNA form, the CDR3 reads TGCGCCAGCAGCCCGGCGGGACAGGGACAGTACGAGCAGTACTTC.

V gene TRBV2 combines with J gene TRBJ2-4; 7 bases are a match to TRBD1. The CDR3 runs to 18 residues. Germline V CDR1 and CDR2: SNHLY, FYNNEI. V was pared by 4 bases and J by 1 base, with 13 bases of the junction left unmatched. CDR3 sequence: CASSAYNRGGWAKNIQYF. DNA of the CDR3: TGTGCCAGCAGTGCGTACAACAGGGGTGGGTGGGCCAAAAACATTCAGTACTTC.

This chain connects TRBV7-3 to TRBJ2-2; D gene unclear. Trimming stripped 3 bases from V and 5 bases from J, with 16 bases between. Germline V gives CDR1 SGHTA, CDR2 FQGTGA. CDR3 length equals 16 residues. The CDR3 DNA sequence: TGTGCCAGCAGCTTTGGTCCCCCCAGCGAGACCGGGGAGCTGTTTTTT. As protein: CASSFGPPSETGELFF.